This T cell receptor beta chain came from a study of cytomegalovirus exposure and HLA in healthy donors. Study-wide results and caveats: 87-base-pair reads could not separate some V segments, including TRBV6-2 and TRBV6-3. An assumption of roughly uniform sequencing depth across donors underlay the presence/absence analyses.

With regard to this clone: What it recognizes is unknown.

Donors were nominally healthy when sampled, though unrecorded immune exposures were likely. This CDR3 region has 15 residues. CDR1 and CDR2 (germline): SGHNT, YYREEE (reference sequence). The V gene end was trimmed by 4 bases and the J gene end by 1 base; junction bases not matched to a gene: 3. Both 60 Vbeta primers and 13 Jbeta primers went into the PCR. Only in-frame clones appear in the TCRdb table, and some are missing; sequencing was by immunoSEQ multiplex PCR. The sample lists about 180,000 clones, 82% occurring once. This chain joins TRBV5-4 and TRBJ2-5; 11 nucleotides agree with TRBD2. The receptor comes from a woman between 45 and 65 years old in good health and CMV-seronegative. The source material was PBMCs. DNA for the CDR3: TGTGCCAGCAGCCCGACTAGCGGGACCCAAGAGACCCAGTACTTC. Translated, it gives CASSPTSGTQETQYF.